Detailed here is one T cell receptor (beta chain). The data derive from a study of PD-1 blockade in classical Hodgkin lymphoma. V lost 5 bases and J 0 bases, leaving 14 bases between the germline ends. Germline V gene data show CDR1 as MNHNS and CDR2 as SASEGT. The CDR3 extends over 15 amino acids. With no exception, relapse followed autologous stem cell transplantation in all patients, and brentuximab vedotin exposure varied. The repertoire was sequenced with immunoSEQ multiplex PCR; TCRdb's copy has only in-frame clones and lacks some. Among around 58,000 clones listed, 90% were seen once. The receptor was isolated from a human donor with classical Hodgkin lymphoma. The gene calls are TRBV6-1 and TRBJ2-7; tentative D call: TRBD1 (6 bases). The starting material was peripheral blood mononuclear cells (PBMCs), obtained at baseline. The CDR3 region is CASSRGQQISYEQYF. The CDR3 nucleotides read TGTGCCAGCAGTCGAGGACAGCAGATCTCCTACGAGCAGTACTTC.